This paragraph reports one T cell receptor (beta chain). The sample comes from a study of blood T cell repertoires in COVID-19. Looking at the study overall: Material from acute and convalescent COVID-19 was sourced from the United States, Italy and Spain. T cells, B-cell-depleted T cells, or PBMCs supplied cDNA or gDNA.

This CDR3 region has 15 residues. Germline V lookup: CDR1 MNHNS, CDR2 SASEGT. Trimming took 2 bases from V and 8 from J; bases not matched to a gene: 11. In the study's own analysis: Amplification with reference gene primers provided the estimates of nucleated cell counts. TCRdb keeps only in-frame clones here, not all; method: immunoSEQ multiplex PCR. For V, J and clone size, that table is used; D and trimming come from the DNA. The table includes around 700,000 clones, approximately 90% detected once. The clonotype was recovered from a woman aged 18-29 years with acute or convalescent COVID-19. Input material: peripheral blood. This chain uses TRBV6-1 with TRBJ1-2; 7 nucleotides line up with TRBD1. The CDR3 loop reads CASSEFSRQGDGYTF. CDR3 DNA sequence: TGTGCCAGCAGTGAATTTTCTAGACAGGGCGACGGCTACACCTTC.